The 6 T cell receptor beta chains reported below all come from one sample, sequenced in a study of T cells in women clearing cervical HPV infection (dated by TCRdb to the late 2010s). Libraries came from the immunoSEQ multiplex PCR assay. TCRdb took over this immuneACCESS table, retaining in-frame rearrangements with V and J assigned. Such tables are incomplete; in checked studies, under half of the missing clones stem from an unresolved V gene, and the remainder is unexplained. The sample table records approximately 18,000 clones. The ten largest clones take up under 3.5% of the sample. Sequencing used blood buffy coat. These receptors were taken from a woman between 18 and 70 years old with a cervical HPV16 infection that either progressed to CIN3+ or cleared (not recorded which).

CDR3 DNA (partial): TGCGCCAGCAGCTTGGGAACGGGCCAAGAGACC. It translates to CASSLGTGQET. The entire CDR3 reads CASSLGTGQETQYF. The chain recombines TRBV5-1 with TRBJ2-5, with no clear D. Read data end 3 residues before the CDR3 end; the end is taken from the germline J gene. Per germline, CDR1 SGHRS and CDR2 YFSETQ. The length of the CDR3 is 14 residues. Trimming removed 0 bases at V and 1 base at J, with 7 bases between.

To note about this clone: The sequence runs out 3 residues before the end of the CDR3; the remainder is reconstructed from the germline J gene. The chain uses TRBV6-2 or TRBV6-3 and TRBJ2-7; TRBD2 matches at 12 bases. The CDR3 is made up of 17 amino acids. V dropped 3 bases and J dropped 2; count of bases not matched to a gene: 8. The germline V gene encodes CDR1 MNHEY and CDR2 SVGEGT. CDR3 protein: CASSYRRTSGATYEQYF. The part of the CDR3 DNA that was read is TGTGCCAGCAGTTATCGTAGGACTAGCGGGGCCACCTACGAG.

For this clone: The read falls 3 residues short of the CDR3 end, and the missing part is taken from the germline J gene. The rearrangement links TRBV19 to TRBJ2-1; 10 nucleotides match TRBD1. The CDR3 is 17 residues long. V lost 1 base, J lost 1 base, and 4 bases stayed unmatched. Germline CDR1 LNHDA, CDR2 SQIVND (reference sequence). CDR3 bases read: TGTGCCAGTAGTATAGCTGGGGGACAGGGGTCCTACAATGAG. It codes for CASSIAGGQGSYNE. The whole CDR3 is CASSIAGGQGSYNEQFF.

Partial CDR3 DNA: TGTGCCTACTCCAAAGCGGTTAACTATGGC. Its translation is CAYSKAVNYG. The complete CDR3 protein is CAYSKAVNYGYTF. The chain links TRBV30 to TRBJ1-2; D unclear. Sequencing ends 3 residues short of the CDR3 end; the germline J gene provides the rest. CDR1 GTSNPN and CDR2 SVGIG come from the germline V gene (reference sequence). CDR3 length: 13 residues. Between the trimmed V and J ends, which lost 7 bases and 1 base, there was a span of 13 bases.

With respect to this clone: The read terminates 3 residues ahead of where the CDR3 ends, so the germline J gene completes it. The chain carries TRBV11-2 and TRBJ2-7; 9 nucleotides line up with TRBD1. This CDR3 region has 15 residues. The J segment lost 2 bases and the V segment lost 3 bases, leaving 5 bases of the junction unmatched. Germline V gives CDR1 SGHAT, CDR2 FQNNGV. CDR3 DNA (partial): TGTGCCAGCAGCTTCTCCGGGACAGGGCCCTACGAG. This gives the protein CASSFSGTGPYE. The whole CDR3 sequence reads CASSFSGTGPYEQYF. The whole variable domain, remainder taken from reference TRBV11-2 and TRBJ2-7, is EAGVAQSPRYKIIEKRQSVAFWCNPISGHATLYWYQQILGQGPKLLIQFQNNGVVDDSQLPKDRFSAERLKGVDSTLKIQPAKLEDSAVYLCASSFSGTGPYEQYFGPGTRLTVT.

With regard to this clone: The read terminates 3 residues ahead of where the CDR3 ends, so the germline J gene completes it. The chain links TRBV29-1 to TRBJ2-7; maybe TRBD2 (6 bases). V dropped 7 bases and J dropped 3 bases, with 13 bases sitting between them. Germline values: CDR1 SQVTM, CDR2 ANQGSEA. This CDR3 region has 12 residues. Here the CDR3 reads CSALRGGYEQYF. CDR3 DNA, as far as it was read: TGCAGCGCGCTGAGGGGAGGCTACGAG.